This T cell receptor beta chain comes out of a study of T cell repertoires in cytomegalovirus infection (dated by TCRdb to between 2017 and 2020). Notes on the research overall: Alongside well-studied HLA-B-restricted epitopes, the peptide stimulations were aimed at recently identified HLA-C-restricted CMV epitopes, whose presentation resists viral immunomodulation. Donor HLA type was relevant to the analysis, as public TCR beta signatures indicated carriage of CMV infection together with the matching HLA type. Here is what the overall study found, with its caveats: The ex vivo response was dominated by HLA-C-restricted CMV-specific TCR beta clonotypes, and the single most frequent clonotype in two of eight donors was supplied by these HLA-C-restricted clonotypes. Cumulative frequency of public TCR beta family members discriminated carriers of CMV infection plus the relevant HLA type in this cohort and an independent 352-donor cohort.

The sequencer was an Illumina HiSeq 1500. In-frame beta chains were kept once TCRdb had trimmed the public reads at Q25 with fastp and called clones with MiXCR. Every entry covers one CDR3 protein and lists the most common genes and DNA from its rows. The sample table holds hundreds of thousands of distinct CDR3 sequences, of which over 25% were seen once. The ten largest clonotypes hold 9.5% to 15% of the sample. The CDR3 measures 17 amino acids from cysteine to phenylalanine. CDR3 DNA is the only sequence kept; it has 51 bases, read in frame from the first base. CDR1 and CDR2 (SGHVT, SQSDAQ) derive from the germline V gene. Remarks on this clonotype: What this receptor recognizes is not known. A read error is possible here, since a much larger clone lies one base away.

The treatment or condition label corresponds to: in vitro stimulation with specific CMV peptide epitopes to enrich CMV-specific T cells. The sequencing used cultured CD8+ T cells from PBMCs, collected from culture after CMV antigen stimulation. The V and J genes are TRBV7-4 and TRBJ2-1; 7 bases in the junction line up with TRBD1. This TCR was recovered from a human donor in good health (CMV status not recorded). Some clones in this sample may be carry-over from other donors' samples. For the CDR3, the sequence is CVSSSNPTGISYNEQFF. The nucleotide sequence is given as TGTGTCAGCAGCTCAAACCCGACAGGGATCTCCTACAATGAGCAGTTCTTC.